This T cell receptor beta chain was observed in a study of control samples from healthy donors and cancer patients. Between the trimmed V and J ends, which lost 0 bases and 2 bases, there was a span of 8 bases. This CDR3 has 15 residues. The germline V gene encodes CDR1 SGHTA and CDR2 FQGTGA. Libraries were prepared by immunoSEQ multiplex PCR; TCRdb keeps only in-frame clonotypes and omits some of them. Among 150,000 to 200,000 clones, about 93% were seen once, and the ten largest hold over 1.3%. The sequence came from a man younger than 35 in good health. The chain combines TRBV7-3 with TRBJ1-3; a weak D match, TRBD1 (6 bases). The sample was blood. Here the CDR3 DNA reads TGTGCCAGCAGCTTAACGGGGGGCACTGGAAACACCATATATTTT. It codes for CASSLTGGTGNTIYF.